The clone carrying this TCR beta chain was observed a handful of times. Its antigen is undetermined. Addition of a universal primer site occurred through template switching, and cDNA carried unique molecular identifiers. MiXCR, applied by TCRdb to the 5' RACE reads, yields one record per CDR3 protein. The table records 220,000 or so distinct CDR3 sequences, approximately 7% of them present only once. The sample is drawn from a study of identical twins. Points from the study as a whole: In beta out-of-frame sequences, the excess sharing between twins was weaker.

Donors were all healthy Caucasians. Germline loops: CDR1 MNHEY, CDR2 SVGAGI. Trimming took 0 bases from V and 10 from J, leaving 21 bases between them. This CDR3 is built from 16 residues. This same sample was also taken into another study, of yellow fever vaccine responses in identical twins.

The origin of this receptor is a woman between 18 and 30 years old in good health. Sequences were obtained from memory (CD45RO+) T cells sorted from blood. The rearrangement links TRBV6-5 to TRBJ1-1; D is ambiguous. CDR3 nucleotide sequence: TGTGCCAGCAGTTACTCGATAAGGCACAGCCCAGGCGGAGCTTTCTTT. Translating it yields CASSYSIRHSPGGAFF.